This T cell receptor beta chain is from a study of T-cell reconstitution after alpha-beta-depleted transplantation in children (dated by TCRdb to between 2015 and 2016). Background for the entire study: T-cell immune reconstitution after TCRalphabeta/CD19-depleted allogeneic hematopoietic cell transplantation in children was quantitatively tracked in the study by means of TCR repertoire profiling.

Libraries came from PCR. TCRdb records Illumina HiSeq 2500 as the sequencer. TCR library preparation used molecular barcoding, with unique molecular identifiers applied to normalize quantification of the TCRbeta repertoire. Using fastp trimming at Q25 and MiXCR clonotype assembly, TCRdb reanalyzed the public sequencing data and kept in-frame beta chains. Rows merge per CDR3 protein into single entries with the most common DNA and genes. Recorded for this sample are about 360,000 distinct CDR3 sequences; about 14% of them occurred a single time. The ten most abundant clones make up 3.5% to 4.5% of the sample. On this clonotype: This receptor's antigen is unknown. Base qualities were left out, and no much larger clone turns up one base away.

CDR1 DFQATT and CDR2 SNEGSKA are derived from the germline V gene (reference sequence). The CDR3 runs 14 amino acids, cysteine and phenylalanine included. The DNA shown is the 42-base CDR3, in frame from base 1. A distance of 21 bases separates the germline ends of V and J, which lose 5 bases and 8 bases respectively. The specimen comprised PBMCs, sampled from the stem cell graft. The chain was built from TRBV20-1 and TRBJ1-2; no D gene call is confident. This sequence originates from a human donor who donated a stem cell graft to a child with Fanconi anemia. The encoded CDR3 is CSASKEWEGKGYTF. The DNA sequence is TGCAGTGCTTCTAAAGAGTGGGAAGGGAAGGGCTACACCTTC.